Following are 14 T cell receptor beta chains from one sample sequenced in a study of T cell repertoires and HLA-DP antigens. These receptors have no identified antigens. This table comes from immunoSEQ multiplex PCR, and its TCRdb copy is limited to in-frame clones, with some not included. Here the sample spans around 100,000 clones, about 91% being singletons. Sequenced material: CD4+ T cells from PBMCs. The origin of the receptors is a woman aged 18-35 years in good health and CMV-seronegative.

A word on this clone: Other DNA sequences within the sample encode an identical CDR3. The CDR3 region has the DNA TGTGCCAGCAGTAGGAGGGAAACAGATACGCAGTATTTT. Protein sequence: CASSRRETDTQYF. The chain links TRBV6-5 to TRBJ2-3; D possibly corresponds to TRBD2 (6 bases). Between the trimmed V and J ends, which lost 5 bases and 3 bases, there was a span of 9 bases. This CDR3 is 13 amino acids long. CDR1 MNHEY and CDR2 SVGAGI come from the germline V gene.

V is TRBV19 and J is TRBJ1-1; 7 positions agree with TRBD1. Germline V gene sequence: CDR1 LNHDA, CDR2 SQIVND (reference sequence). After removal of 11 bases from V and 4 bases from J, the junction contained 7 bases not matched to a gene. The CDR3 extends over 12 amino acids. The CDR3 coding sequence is TGTGCCGTGACAGGGCCCCTCACTGAAGCTTTCTTT. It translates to CAVTGPLTEAFF. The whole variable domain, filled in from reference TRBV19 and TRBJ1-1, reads DGGITQSPKYLFRKEGQNVTLSCEQNLNHDAMYWYRQDPGQGLRLIYYSQIVNDFQKGDIAEGYSVSREKKESFPLTVTSAQKNPTAFYLCAVTGPLTEAFFGQGTRLTVV.

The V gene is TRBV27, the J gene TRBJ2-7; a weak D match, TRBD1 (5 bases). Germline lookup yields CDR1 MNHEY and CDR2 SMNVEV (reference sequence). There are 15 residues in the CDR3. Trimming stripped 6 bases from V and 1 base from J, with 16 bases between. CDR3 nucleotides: TGTGCCAGCAGCTTACGGCTCACAGGTTCCTACGAGCAGTACTTC. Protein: CASSLRLTGSYEQYF.

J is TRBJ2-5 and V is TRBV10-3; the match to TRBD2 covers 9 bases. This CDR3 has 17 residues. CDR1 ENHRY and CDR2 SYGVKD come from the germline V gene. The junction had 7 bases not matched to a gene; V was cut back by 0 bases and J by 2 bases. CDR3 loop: CAISESRGTSRQETQYF. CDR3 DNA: TGTGCCATCAGTGAGTCGAGGGGGACTAGCCGACAAGAGACCCAGTACTTC.

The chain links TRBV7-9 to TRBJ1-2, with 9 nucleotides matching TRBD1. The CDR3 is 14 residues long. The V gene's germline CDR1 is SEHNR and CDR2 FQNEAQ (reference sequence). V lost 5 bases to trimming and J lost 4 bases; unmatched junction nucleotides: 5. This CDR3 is CASSPGTGTYGYTF. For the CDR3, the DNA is TGTGCCAGCAGCCCCGGGACAGGGACCTATGGCTACACCTTC.

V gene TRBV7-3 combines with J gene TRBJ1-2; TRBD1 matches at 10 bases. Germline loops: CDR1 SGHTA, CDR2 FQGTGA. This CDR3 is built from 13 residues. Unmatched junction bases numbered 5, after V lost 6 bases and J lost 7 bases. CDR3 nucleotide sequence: TGTGCCAGCAGTTACCGGGACAGGGGTGGCTACACCTTC. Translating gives CASSYRDRGGYTF.

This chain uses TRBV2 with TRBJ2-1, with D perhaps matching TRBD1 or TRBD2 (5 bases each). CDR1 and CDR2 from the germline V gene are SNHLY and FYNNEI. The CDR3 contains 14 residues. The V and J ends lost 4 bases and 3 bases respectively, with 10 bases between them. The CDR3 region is CASSVGDGYNEQFF. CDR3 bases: TGTGCCAGCAGTGTAGGGGACGGCTACAATGAGCAGTTCTTC.

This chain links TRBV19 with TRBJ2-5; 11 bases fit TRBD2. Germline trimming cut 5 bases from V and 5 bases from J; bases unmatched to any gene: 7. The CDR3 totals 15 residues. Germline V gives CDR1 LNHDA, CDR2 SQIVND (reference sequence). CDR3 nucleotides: TGTGCCAGTAGTGCAACTAGCGGGAGACGGGAGACCCAGTACTTC. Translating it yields CASSATSGRRETQYF. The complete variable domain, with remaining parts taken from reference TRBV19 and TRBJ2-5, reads DGGITQSPKYLFRKEGQNVTLSCEQNLNHDAMYWYRQDPGQGLRLIYYSQIVNDFQKGDIAEGYSVSREKKESFPLTVTSAQKNPTAFYLCASSATSGRRETQYFGPGTRLLVL.

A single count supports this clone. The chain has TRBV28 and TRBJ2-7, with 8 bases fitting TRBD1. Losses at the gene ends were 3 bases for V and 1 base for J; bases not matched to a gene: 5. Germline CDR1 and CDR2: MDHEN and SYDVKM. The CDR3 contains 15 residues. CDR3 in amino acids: CASSFMDRVSYEQYF. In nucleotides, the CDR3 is TGTGCCAGCAGTTTCATGGACAGGGTTTCCTACGAGCAGTACTTC.

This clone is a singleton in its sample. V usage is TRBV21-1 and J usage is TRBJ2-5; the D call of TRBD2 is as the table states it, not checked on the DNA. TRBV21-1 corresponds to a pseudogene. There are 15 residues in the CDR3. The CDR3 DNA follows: TGTGCCAGCAGCACCCGGGCCCAGGGAGGGGAGACCCAGTACTTC. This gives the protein CASSTRAQGGETQYF.

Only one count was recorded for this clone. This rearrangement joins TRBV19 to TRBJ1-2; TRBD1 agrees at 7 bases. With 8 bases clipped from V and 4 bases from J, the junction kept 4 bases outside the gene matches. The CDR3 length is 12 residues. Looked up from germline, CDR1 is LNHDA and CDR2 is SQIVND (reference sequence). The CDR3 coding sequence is TGTGCCAGTGGGGACAGACTCTATGGCTACACCTTC. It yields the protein CASGDRLYGYTF.

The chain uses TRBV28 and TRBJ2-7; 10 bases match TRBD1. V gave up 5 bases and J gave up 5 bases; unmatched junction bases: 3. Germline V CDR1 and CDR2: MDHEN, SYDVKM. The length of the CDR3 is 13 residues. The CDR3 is CASSPGTGDEQYF. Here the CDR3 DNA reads TGTGCCAGCAGTCCCGGGACAGGGGACGAGCAGTACTTC.

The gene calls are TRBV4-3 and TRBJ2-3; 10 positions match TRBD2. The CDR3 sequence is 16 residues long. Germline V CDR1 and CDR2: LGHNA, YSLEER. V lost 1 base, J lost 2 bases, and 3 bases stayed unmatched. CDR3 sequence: CASSQGSGGPTDTQYF. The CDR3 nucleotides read TGCGCCAGCAGCCAAGGTAGCGGGGGGCCCACAGATACGCAGTATTTT.

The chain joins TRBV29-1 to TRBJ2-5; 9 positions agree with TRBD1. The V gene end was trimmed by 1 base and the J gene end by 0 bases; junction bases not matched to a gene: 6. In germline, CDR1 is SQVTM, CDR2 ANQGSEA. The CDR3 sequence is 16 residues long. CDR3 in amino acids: CSVEGGQGQYQETQYF. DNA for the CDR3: TGCAGCGTTGAAGGGGGACAGGGTCAGTACCAAGAGACCCAGTACTTC.